This TCR beta chain originates from a study of Ad26.COV2.S vaccination and SARS-CoV-2 variants. Study-wide results and caveats: Vaccine recipients surpassed placebo recipients in spike-specific TCR breadth. Considerable breadth of spike-specific CD8+ and CD4+ T cell responses has reportedly been documented following vaccination. Participants given vaccine showed non-spike TCR breadth similar to that of placebo recipients.

The V gene end was trimmed by 5 bases and the J gene end by 6 bases; junction bases not matched to a gene: 13. The length of the CDR3 is 15 residues. In germline, CDR1 is MDHEN, CDR2 SYDVKM. Treatment reported: roughly 20 received Ad26.COV2.S at low or high dose, single or two shots; roughly 5 received placebo; per-sample allocation not given. Sampling happened 63 days after the first vaccine or placebo injection. Boston supplied an adult donor aged 18-55 years. About this clone itself: Antigen unknown.

Sequencing used immunoSEQ multiplex PCR; TCRdb keeps in-frame clones, though not all of them. The data show 300,000 to 500,000 clones, about 85% seen once. The starting material was peripheral blood, obtained in a trial of Ad26.COV2.S vaccine versus placebo. This receptor was identified in a person between 18 and 60 years old who received the Ad26.COV2.S COVID-19 vaccine or a placebo. This chain links TRBV28 with TRBJ2-7, with 7 bases that match TRBD1. This CDR3 is CASSPRTGVLAEQYF. In nucleotides, the CDR3 is TGTGCCAGCAGTCCCCGAACAGGGGTCTTGGCCGAGCAGTACTTC.